Described below is a single T cell receptor beta chain sequence and its context. These data belong to a study of response to subunit inactivated influenza vaccine. One entry per CDR3 protein results from TCRdb running MiXCR on the RT-PCR reads. The sample carries roughly 670,000 distinct CDR3 sequences, about 14% recorded once. Germline V gene sequence: CDR1 SQVTM, CDR2 ANQGSEA. Trimming took off 5 bases at V and 1 base at J, with 13 bases between the two ends. The CDR3 length is 14 residues. Specimen: PBMCs from blood, collected roughly 15 days before vaccination. The V and J genes are TRBV29-1 and TRBJ2-3; tentatively, D is TRBD1 (6 bases). The TCR comes from a man aged 50 or older who received an inactivated influenza vaccine. The CDR3 loop reads CSVSQGTRTDTQYF. CDR3 sequence (DNA): TGCAGCGTTTCGCAGGGGACGCGCACAGATACGCAGTATTTT.